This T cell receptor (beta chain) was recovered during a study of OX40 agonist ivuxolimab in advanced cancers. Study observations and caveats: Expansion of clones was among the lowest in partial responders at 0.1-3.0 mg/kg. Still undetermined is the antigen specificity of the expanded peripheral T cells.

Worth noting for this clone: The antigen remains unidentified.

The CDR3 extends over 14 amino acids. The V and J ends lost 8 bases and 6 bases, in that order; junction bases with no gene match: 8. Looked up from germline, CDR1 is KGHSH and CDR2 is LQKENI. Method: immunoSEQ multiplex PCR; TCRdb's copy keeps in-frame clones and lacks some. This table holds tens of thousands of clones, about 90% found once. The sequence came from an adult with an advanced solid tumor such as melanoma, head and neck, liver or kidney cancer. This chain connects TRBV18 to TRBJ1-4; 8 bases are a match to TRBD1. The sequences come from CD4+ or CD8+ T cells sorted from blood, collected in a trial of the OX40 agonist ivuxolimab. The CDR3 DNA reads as TGTGCCAGCGCCACTAACAGGGGGGATGAAAAACTGTTTTTT. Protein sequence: CASATNRGDEKLFF.